Below are 10 T cell receptor beta chains sequenced from a single sample in a study of cytomegalovirus exposure and HLA in healthy donors. Libraries were prepared by immunoSEQ multiplex PCR; TCRdb keeps only in-frame clonotypes and omits some of them. The table shows tens of thousands of clones, with approximately 94% occurring only once. The sample taken for sequencing was PBMCs. These receptors came from a woman aged 18 to 35 in good health and CMV-seropositive.

This chain joins TRBV6-5 and TRBJ1-6; no firm D call. The CDR3 extends over 13 amino acids. Per germline, CDR1 MNHEY and CDR2 SVGAGI. Trimming removed 6 bases at V and 7 bases at J, with 10 bases between. CDR3 sequence: CASSRLTNSPLHF. Here the CDR3 DNA reads TGTGCCAGCAGCCGACTGACCAATTCACCCCTCCACTTT.

This clone was detected once. V and J are TRBV5-5 and TRBJ2-5, with D perhaps matching TRBD1 (5 bases). The CDR3 length is 12 residues. From germline, CDR1 is SGHKS and CDR2 YYEKEE (reference sequence). The V gene lost 2 bases and the J gene lost 6 bases, with 8 bases spanning the gap. The CDR3 sequence is CASSFQGQTQYF. CDR3 nucleotides: TGTGCCAGCAGCTTCCAGGGTCAGACCCAGTACTTC.

The chain employs TRBV28 and TRBJ2-1; the match to TRBD2 covers 7 bases. The CDR3 is made up of 16 amino acids. Germline V gene sequence: CDR1 MDHEN, CDR2 SYDVKM. V was clipped by 5 bases and J by 6 bases; unmatched bases: 13. CDR3 amino acids: CASSPWGGSESNEQFF. For the CDR3, the DNA is TGTGCCAGCAGTCCCTGGGGCGGGAGCGAGTCCAATGAGCAGTTCTTC.

This chain uses TRBV4-1 with TRBJ2-7, with TRBD1 matching 8 bases. V shed 1 base and J 3 bases; nucleotides not matched to a gene: 2. The CDR3 has 14 residues. CDR1 is MGHRA and CDR2 is YSYEKL in the germline V gene. The CDR3 region has the DNA TGCGCCAGCAGCCAAGGACAGGGGCACTACGAGCAGTACTTC. It codes for CASSQGQGHYEQYF.

J is TRBJ1-1 and V is TRBV28, with 9 bases fitting TRBD1. This CDR3 comprises 17 residues. V shed 5 bases, J shed 0 bases, and the junction held 10 bases outside the gene matches. The germline CDR1 and CDR2 sequences are MDHEN and SYDVKM. CDR3 DNA sequence: TGTGCCAGCAGTGGGAGCTACAGGGGGCACATGAACACTGAAGCTTTCTTT. Protein product: CASSGSYRGHMNTEAFF. The full variable domain, with the rest looked up from reference TRBV28 and TRBJ1-1, is DVKVTQSSRYLVKRTGEKVFLECVQDMDHENMFWYRQDPGLGLRLIYFSYDVKMKEKGDIPEGYSVSREKKERFSLILESASTNQTSMYLCASSGSYRGHMNTEAFFGQGTRLTVV.

This chain uses TRBV11-3 with TRBJ2-3; TRBD2 matches 14 bases. The CDR3 contains 16 residues. Germline CDR1 SGHNT, CDR2 YENEEA. V dropped 4 bases and J dropped 4; count of bases not matched to a gene: 4. The CDR3: CASSSGTSGSADTQYF. CDR3 bases: TGTGCCAGCAGCTCCGGGACTAGCGGGAGTGCAGATACGCAGTATTTT.

The J gene is TRBJ2-7, the V gene TRBV28; the D gene is possibly TRBD2 (7 bases). V gave up 10 bases and J gave up 4 bases, with 32 bases separating them. CDR3 length: 18 amino acids. CDR1 and CDR2 (germline): MDHEN, SYDVKM. CDR3 in amino acids: CAIMTRKGGTGGRYEQYF. The CDR3 coding sequence is TGTGCCATCATGACGAGAAAGGGGGGAACGGGGGGTCGGTACGAGCAGTACTTC.

This clone was picked up a small number of times. This rearrangement joins TRBV15 to TRBJ2-5; weak D call: TRBD2 (5 bases). Germline loops: CDR1 LNHNV, CDR2 YYDKDF (reference sequence). V gave up 1 base and J gave up 5 bases, with 5 bases separating them. CDR3 length: 12 amino acids. The CDR3 loop reads CATSRAGETQYF. In DNA form, the CDR3 reads TGTGCCACCAGCAGAGCGGGGGAGACCCAGTACTTC.

The chain links TRBV19 to TRBJ1-3; no definite D call. Germline CDR1 and CDR2: LNHDA and SQIVND (reference sequence). This CDR3 region has 13 residues. V was cut by 3 bases and J by 8 bases, with 11 bases left in between. The CDR3 coding sequence is TGTGCCAGTAGTATCGGCCGGGGATACACCATATATTTT. Translated: CASSIGRGYTIYF.

V gene TRBV4-1 combines with J gene TRBJ1-1; TRBD1 agrees at 7 bases. This CDR3 region has 15 residues. CDR1 is MGHRA and CDR2 is YSYEKL in the germline V gene. Trimming cost V 1 base and J 10 bases; bases outside gene matches: 12. CDR3 bases: TGCGCCAGCAGCCAAGTTACAGGGGTTAACGAGGGAGCTTTCTTT. It is translated as CASSQVTGVNEGAFF.